The following is a TCR beta chain sequence with its context. Enrollment of patients from Seattle took place during active infection, with longitudinal follow-up. The CDR3 is 16 residues long. Germline-derived CDR1 and CDR2 are MNHEY and SMNVEV (reference sequence). V lost 2 bases to trimming and J lost 6 bases, with 18 bases between them. This table comes from immunoSEQ multiplex PCR, and its TCRdb copy is limited to in-frame clones, with some not included. The repertoire consists of approximately 480,000 clones, with roughly 87% occurring once and the leading ten covering roughly 0.92%. The data were taken from a study of blood T cell repertoires in COVID-19. Study at large: There were acute and convalescent COVID-19 samples, and they came from the United States, Italy and Spain. PBMCs, B-cell-depleted T cells, or T cells provided the cDNA or gDNA that made up the material.

Source material: peripheral blood. The chain employs TRBV27 and TRBJ2-3; D is perhaps TRBD1 (6 bases). The receptor comes from a young man with COVID-19, enrolled during active disease. The CDR3 coding sequence is TGTGCCAGCAGTTTAAGGGGGTCTCTCATCGCGGATACGCAGTATTTT. It encodes CASSLRGSLIADTQYF.